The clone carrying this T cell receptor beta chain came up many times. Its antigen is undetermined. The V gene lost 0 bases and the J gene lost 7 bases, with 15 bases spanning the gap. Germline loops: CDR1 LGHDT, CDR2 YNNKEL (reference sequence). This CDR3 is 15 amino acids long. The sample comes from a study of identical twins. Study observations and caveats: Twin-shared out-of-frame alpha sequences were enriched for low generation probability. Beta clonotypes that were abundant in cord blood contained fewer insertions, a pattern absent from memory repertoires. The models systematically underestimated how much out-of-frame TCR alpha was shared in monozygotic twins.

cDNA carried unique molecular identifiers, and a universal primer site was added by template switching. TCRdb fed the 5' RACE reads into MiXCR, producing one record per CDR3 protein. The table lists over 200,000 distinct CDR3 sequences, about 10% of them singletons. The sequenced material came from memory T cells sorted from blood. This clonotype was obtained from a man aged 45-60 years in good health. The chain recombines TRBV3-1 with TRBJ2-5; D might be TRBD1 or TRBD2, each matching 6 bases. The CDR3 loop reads CASSQDHGGHGTQYF. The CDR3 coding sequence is TGTGCCAGCAGCCAAGATCACGGGGGCCACGGGACCCAGTACTTC.